This T cell receptor (beta chain) came from a study of blood T cell repertoires in COVID-19. Study overall: Acute and convalescent COVID-19 samples came from the United States, Italy and Spain. Sources were T cells, B-cell-depleted T cells, or PBMCs; the material itself was cDNA or gDNA.

Germline V gives CDR1 SGHRS, CDR2 YFSETQ. This CDR3 comprises 16 residues. After removal of 3 bases from V and 3 bases from J, the junction contained 10 bases not matched to a gene. Original data processing: Estimation of nucleated cell counts was performed using reference gene primer amplification. Profiled with immunoSEQ multiplex PCR; TCRdb holds only in-frame clones, not every one. The V and J calls and the clone size are those of that table, but D and trimming were determined from the DNA. Of about 75,000 clones listed, less than 90% are singletons. This sequence joins TRBV5-1 and TRBJ2-3; TRBD1 matches at 7 bases. What was sequenced was peripheral blood. This TCR came from a human donor in a cohort sampled during active COVID-19. CDR3 region: CASSSETGIVTDTQYF. The CDR3 nucleotides are TGCGCCAGCAGCTCCGAGACAGGGATTGTTACAGATACGCAGTATTTT.